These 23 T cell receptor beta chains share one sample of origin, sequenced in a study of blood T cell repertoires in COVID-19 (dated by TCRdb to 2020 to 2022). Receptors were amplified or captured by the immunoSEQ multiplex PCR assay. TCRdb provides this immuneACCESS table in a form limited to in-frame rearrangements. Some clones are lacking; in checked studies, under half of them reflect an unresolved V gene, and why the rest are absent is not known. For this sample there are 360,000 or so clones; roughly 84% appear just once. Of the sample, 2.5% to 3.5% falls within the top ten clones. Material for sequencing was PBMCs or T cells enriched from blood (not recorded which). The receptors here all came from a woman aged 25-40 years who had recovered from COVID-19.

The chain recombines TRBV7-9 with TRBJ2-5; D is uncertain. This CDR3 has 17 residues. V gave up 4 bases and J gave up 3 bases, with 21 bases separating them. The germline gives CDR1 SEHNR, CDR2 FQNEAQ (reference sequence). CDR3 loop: CASSSPPTYYHEETQYF. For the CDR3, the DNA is TGTGCCAGCAGCTCACCACCGACGTACTACCATGAAGAGACCCAGTACTTC.

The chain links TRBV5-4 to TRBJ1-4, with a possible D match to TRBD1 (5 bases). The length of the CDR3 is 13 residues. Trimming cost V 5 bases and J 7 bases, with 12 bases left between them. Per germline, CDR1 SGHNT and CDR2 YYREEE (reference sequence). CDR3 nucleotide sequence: TGTGCCAGCAGTCCCGGGACTGCTGAAAAACTGTTTTTT. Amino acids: CASSPGTAEKLFF.

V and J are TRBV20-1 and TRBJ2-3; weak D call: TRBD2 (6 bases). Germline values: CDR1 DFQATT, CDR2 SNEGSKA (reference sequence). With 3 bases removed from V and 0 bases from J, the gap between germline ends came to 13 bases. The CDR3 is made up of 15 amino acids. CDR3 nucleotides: TGCAGTGCTAGTGATAGCGGTGCTAGCACAGATACGCAGTATTTT. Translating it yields CSASDSGASTDTQYF.

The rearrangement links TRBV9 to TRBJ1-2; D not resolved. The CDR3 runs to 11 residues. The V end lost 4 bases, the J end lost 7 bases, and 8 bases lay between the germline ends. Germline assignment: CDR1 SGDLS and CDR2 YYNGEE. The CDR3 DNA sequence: TGTGCCAGCAGCTCAGAGGCTGGCTACACCTTC. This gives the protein CASSSEAGYTF. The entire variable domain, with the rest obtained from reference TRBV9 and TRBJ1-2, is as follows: DSGVTQTPKHLITATGQRVTLRCSPRSGDLSVYWYQQSLDQGLQFLIQYYNGEERAKGNILERFSAQQFPDLHSELNLSSLELGDSALYFCASSSEAGYTFGSGTRLTVV.

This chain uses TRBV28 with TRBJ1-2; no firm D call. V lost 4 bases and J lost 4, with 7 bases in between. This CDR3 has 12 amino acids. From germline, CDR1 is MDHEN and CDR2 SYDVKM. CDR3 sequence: CASSSGLYGYTF. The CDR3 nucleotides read TGTGCCAGCAGTTCGGGTCTCTATGGCTACACCTTC.

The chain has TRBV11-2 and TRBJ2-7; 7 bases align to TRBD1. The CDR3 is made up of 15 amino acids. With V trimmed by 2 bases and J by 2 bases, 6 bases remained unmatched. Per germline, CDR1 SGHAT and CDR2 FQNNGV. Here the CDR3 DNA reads TGTGCCAGCAGCTTACGTGACAGGGTACCCTACGAGCAGTACTTC. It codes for CASSLRDRVPYEQYF.

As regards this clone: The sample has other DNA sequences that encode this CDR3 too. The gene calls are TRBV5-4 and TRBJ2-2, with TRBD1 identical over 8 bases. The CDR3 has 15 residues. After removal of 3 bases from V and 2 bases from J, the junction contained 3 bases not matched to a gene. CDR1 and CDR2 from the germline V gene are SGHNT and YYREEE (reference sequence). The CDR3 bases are TGTGCCAGCAGCTCCGGGACAGGAAACACCGGGGAGCTGTTTTTT. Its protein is CASSSGTGNTGELFF. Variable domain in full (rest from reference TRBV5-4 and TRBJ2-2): ETGVTQSPTHLIKTRGQQVTLRCSSQSGHNTVSWYQQALGQGPQFIFQYYREEENGRGNFPPRFSGLQFPNYSSELNVNALELDDSALYLCASSSGTGNTGELFFGEGSRLTVL.

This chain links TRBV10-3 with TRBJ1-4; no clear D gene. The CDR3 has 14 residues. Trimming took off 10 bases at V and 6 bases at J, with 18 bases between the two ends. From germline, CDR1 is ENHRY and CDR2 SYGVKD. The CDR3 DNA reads TGTGCCACCGGAGCGTCTACCGACGATGAAAAACTGTTTTTT. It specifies CATGASTDDEKLFF.

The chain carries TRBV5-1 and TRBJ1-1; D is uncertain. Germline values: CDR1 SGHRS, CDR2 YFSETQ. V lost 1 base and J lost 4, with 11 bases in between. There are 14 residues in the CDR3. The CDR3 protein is CASSLYYEGTEAFF. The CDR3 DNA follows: TGCGCCAGCAGCTTGTATTATGAGGGCACTGAAGCTTTCTTT.

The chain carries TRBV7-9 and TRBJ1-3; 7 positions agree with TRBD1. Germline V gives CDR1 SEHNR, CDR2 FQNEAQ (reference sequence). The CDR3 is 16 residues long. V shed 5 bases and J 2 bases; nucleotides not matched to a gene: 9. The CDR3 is CASSPFTGVAGNTIYF. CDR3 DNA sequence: TGTGCCAGCAGCCCGTTTACAGGGGTTGCTGGAAACACCATATATTTT.

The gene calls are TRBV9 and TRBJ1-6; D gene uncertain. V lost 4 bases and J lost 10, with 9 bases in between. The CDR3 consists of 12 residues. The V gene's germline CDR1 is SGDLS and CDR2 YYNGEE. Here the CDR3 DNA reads TGTGCCAGCAGCCGACAAGGATCACCCCTCCACTTT. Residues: CASSRQGSPLHF.

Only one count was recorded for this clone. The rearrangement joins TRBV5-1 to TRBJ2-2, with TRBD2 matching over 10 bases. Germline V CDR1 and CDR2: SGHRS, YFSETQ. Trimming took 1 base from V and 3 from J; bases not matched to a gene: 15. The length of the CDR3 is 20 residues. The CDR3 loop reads CASSLKKGLAGAYYTGELFF. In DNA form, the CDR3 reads TGCGCCAGCAGCTTGAAGAAAGGGCTAGCGGGGGCCTACTACACCGGGGAGCTGTTTTTT.

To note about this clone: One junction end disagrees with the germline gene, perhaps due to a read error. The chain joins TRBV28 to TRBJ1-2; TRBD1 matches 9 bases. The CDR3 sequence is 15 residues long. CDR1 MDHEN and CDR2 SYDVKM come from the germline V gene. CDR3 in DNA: TGTGCCAGCAGTATATGGGACAGGGAATGGGATGGCTACACCTTC. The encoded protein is CASSIWDREWDGYTF.

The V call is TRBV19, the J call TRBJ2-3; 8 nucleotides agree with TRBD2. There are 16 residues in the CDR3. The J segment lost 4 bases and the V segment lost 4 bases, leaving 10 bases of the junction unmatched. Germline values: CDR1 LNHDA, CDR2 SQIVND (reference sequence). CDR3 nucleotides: TGTGCCAGTAGTAAAGCCCGAGCGGGAGCATCAGATACGCAGTATTTT. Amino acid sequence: CASSKARAGASDTQYF.

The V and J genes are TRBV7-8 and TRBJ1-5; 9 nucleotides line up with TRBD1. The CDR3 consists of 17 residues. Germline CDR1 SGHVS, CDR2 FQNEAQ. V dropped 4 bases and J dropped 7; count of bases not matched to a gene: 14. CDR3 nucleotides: TGTGCCAGCAGCTCCACTGGGACAGGGTTCTCTCGACAGCCCCAGCATTTT. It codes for CASSSTGTGFSRQPQHF.

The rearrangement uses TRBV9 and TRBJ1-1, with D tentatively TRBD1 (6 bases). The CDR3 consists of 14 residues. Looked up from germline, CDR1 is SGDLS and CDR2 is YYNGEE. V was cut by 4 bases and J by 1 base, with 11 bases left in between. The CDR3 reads CASSIQGRNTEAFF. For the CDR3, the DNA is TGTGCCAGCAGCATACAGGGACGGAACACTGAAGCTTTCTTT.

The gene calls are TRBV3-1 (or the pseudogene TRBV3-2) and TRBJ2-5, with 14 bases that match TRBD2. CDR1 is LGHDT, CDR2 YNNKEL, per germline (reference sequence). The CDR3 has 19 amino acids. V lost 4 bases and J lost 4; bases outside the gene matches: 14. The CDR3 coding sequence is TGTGCCAGCAGCCCCGATTTCCCGGGGACTAGCGGGGGAGGAGAGACCCAGTACTTC. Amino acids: CASSPDFPGTSGGGETQYF.

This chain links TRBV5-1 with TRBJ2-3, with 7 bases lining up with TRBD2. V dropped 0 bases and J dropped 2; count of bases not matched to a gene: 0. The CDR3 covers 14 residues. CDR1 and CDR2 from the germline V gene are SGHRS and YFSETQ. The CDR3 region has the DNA TGCGCCAGCAGCTTGGGGGACTACACAGATACGCAGTATTTT. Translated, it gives CASSLGDYTDTQYF.

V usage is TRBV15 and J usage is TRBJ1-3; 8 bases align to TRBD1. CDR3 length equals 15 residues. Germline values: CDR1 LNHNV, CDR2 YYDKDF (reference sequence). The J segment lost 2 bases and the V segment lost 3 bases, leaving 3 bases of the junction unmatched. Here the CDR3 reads CATSRDREAGNTIYF. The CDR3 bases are TGTGCCACCAGCAGGGACAGGGAAGCTGGAAACACCATATATTTT.

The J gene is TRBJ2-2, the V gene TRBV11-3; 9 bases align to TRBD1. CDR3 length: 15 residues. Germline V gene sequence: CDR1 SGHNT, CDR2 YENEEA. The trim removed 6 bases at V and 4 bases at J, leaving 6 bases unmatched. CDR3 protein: CASSRTGASTGELFF. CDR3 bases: TGTGCCAGCAGTCGGACAGGGGCATCCACCGGGGAGCTGTTTTTT.

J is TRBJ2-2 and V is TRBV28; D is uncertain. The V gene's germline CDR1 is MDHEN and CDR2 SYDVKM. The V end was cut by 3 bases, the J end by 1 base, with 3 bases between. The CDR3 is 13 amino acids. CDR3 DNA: TGTGCCAGCAGTTTTCAGAACACCGGGGAGCTGTTTTTT. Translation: CASSFQNTGELFF.

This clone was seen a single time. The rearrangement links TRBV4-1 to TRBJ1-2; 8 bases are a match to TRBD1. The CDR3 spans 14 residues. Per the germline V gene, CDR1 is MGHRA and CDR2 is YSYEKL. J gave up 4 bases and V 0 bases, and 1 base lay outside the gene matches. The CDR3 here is CASSQEQGAYGYTF. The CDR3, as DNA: TGCGCCAGCAGCCAAGAGCAGGGGGCCTATGGCTACACCTTC.

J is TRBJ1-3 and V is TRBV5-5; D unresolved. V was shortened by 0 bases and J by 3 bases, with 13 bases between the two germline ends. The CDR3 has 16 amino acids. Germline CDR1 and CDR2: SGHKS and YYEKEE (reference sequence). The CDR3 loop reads CASSLGTTQIGNTIYF. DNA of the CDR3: TGTGCCAGCAGCTTGGGTACCACGCAGATTGGAAACACCATATATTTT.